These 13 T cell receptor beta chains were all obtained from the same sample, sequenced in a study of T cells in Graves' hyperthyroidism and ophthalmopathy. The CDR3 regions of TCR beta were amplified from RNA transcripts. When the TCR CDR3 underwent first-round RT-PCR, the HTBI primer set was used. MiXCR, run by TCRdb on the multiplex PCR reads, gives a single entry per CDR3 protein. In the table there are 490,000 or so distinct CDR3 sequences, 22% of which are singletons. Sequenced sample: blood. The origin of the receptors is a woman in her 70s with Graves' ophthalmopathy.

Details on this clonotype: A read error may produce the germline difference seen at one junction end. The rearrangement links TRBV5-1 to TRBJ1-2, with a weak D call TRBD1 (6 bases). Germline lookup yields CDR1 SGHRS and CDR2 YFSETQ. CDR3 length equals 15 residues. As DNA, the CDR3 is TGTGCCAGCAGCCCAGGACAGTCTACAGCCTATGGCTACGCCTTC. Amino acid sequence: CASSPGQSTAYGYAF.

This clonotype was observed a few times. The V gene is TRBV11-2, the J gene TRBJ2-3, with TRBD2 identical over 13 bases. J gave up 1 base and V 5 bases, and 6 bases lay outside the gene matches. Looked up from germline, CDR1 is SGHAT and CDR2 is FQNNGV. The CDR3 totals 17 residues. The CDR3 region has the DNA TGTGCCAGCAGCATCGGGACTAGCGGGATAGGCACAGATACGCAGTATTTT. As protein: CASSIGTSGIGTDTQYF.

This chain's CDR3 is CASRNQREADTDTQYF. The CDR3 coding sequence is TGTGCCAGCAGGAACCAGCGGGAGGCTGACACAGATACGCAGTATTTT. The V call is TRBV5-5, the J call TRBJ2-3; TRBD2 aligns across 9 bases. J gave up 2 bases and V 5 bases, and 9 bases lay outside the gene matches. This CDR3 has 16 residues. In germline, CDR1 is SGHKS, CDR2 YYEKEE (reference sequence).

About this clonotype itself: The DNA is omitted, as the CDR3 cannot be located on it reliably, and the CDR3 follows TCRdb's listing. This chain links TRBV20-1 with TRBJ2-1; the DNA was not compared with TRBD2, the D call given in the table. Germline CDR1 DFQATT, CDR2 SNEGSKA (reference sequence). 23 amino acids form the CDR3, both terminal residues included. The CDR3 reads CSAQGLADSGFYLCAWKRNEQFF.

The table lists this clonotype with a few counts. V is TRBV6-1 and J is TRBJ1-2; D gene ambiguous. This CDR3 has 11 residues. Germline-derived CDR1 and CDR2 are MNHNS and SASEGT. V lost 2 bases and J lost 14, with 12 bases in between. CDR3: CASSEWTAPTF. For the CDR3, the DNA is TGTGCCAGCAGTGAATGGACTGCTCCTACCTTC.

V usage is TRBV3-1 and J usage is TRBJ2-7, with D possibly called TRBD1 or TRBD2 (5 bases each). In germline, CDR1 is LGHDT, CDR2 YNNKEL (reference sequence). CDR3 length: 14 residues. Trimming cost V 1 base and J 5 bases, with 12 bases left between them. The CDR3 DNA follows: TGTGCCAGCAGCCAAGGCATCAGGGAGAACGAGCAGTACTTC. It encodes CASSQGIRENEQYF.

This chain joins TRBV20-1 and TRBJ1-2; weak D call: TRBD1 (6 bases). Per the germline V gene, CDR1 is DFQATT and CDR2 is SNEGSKA (reference sequence). The CDR3 covers 15 residues. Between the trimmed V and J ends, which lost 6 bases and 4 bases, there was a span of 21 bases. The chain's CDR3 is CSARDRKVPRYGYTF. Here the CDR3 DNA reads TGCAGTGCACGAGACAGGAAGGTGCCCCGCTATGGCTACACCTTC.

This clonotype has only one observation. The V call is TRBV5-6, the J call TRBJ1-2; 8 bases agree with TRBD1. This CDR3 spans 13 amino acids. The germline V gene has CDR1 SGHDT and CDR2 YYEEEE. Losses at the gene ends were 4 bases for V and 8 bases for J; bases not matched to a gene: 7. The chain's CDR3 is CASSRTGLGGYTF. In DNA, the CDR3 is TGTGCCAGCAGCCGGACAGGGCTGGGCGGCTACACCTTC. The variable domain in full, completed from reference TRBV5-6 and TRBJ1-2, reads DAGVTQSPTHLIKTRGQQVTLRCSPKSGHDTVSWYQQALGQGPQFIFQYYEEEERQRGNFPDRFSGHQFPNYSSELNVNALLLGDSALYLCASSRTGLGGYTFGSGTRLTVV.

This rearrangement joins TRBV27 to TRBJ1-4; 7 bases align to TRBD1. Germline lookup yields CDR1 MNHEY and CDR2 SMNVEV (reference sequence). Germline trimming cut 6 bases from V and 8 bases from J; bases unmatched to any gene: 6. This CDR3 comprises 13 residues. The CDR3 coding sequence is TGTGCCAGCAGAGGTACAGGGGCCGAAAAACTGTTTTTT. Protein product: CASRGTGAEKLFF.

This clonotype has at least ten counts. The chain combines TRBV28 with TRBJ1-1; no reliable D call. CDR3 size: 13 residues. Germline CDR1 is MDHEN and CDR2 is SYDVKM. Trimming left V 5 bases short and J 6 bases short, with 13 bases between. The CDR3 sequence: CASSGPSLPEAFF. Here the CDR3 DNA reads TGTGCCAGCAGTGGCCCGAGCTTGCCTGAAGCTTTCTTT.

The chain couples TRBV30 to TRBJ2-1; D remains unclear. Per germline, CDR1 GTSNPN and CDR2 SVGIG (reference sequence). The CDR3 totals 12 residues. Trimming shortened V by 1 base and J by 7 bases, and 8 bases separated the two germline ends. The CDR3, as DNA: TGTGCCTGGAGTGCGCTATATAATGAGCAGTTCTTC. Its protein is CAWSALYNEQFF.

V usage is TRBV25-1 and J usage is TRBJ1-2; possible D gene TRBD1, 6 bases. V was shortened by 6 bases and J by 0 bases, with 8 bases between the two germline ends. Germline V lookup: CDR1 MGHDK, CDR2 SYGVNS. The CDR3 runs 13 residues. Here the CDR3 reads CASRGHANYGYTF. CDR3 nucleotide sequence: TGTGCCAGCAGGGGACATGCTAACTATGGCTACACCTTC.

V gene TRBV7-9 combines with J gene TRBJ2-7; D remains unclear. The CDR3 sequence is 13 residues long. Trimming cost V 1 base and J 3 bases, with 7 bases left between them. CDR1 SEHNR and CDR2 FQNEAQ come from the germline V gene (reference sequence). The CDR3: CASSLEGRYEQYF. The CDR3 nucleotides are TGTGCCAGCAGCTTAGAGGGCCGCTACGAGCAGTACTTC.